The source of this T cell receptor beta chain is a study of blood T cells in healthy people across ages. Samples had at least 7 million PBMCs isolated from them. Then a second PCR, running roughly 7 to 12 cycles, was carried out with a sample-barcoded 5' primer and a J-beta primer mix. MiXCR was run by TCRdb on the 5' RACE reads, yielding one entry per CDR3 protein. Counted here are approximately 1.5 million distinct CDR3 sequences, roughly 43% occurring once; the ten biggest clones make up around 4%. V trimming: 3 bases; J trimming: 5 bases; junction bases outside the gene matches: 9. The CDR3 covers 18 residues. The germline CDR1 and CDR2 sequences are MGHRA and YSYEKL.

The chain joins TRBV4-1 to TRBJ2-2, with 13 positions matching TRBD2. The sample taken for sequencing was blood. This receptor was obtained from a woman in her late teens or twenties in good health. DNA for the CDR3: TGCGCCAGCAGCCACTCCACTAGCGGGAGGGTATATACCGGGGAGCTGTTTTTT. Its translation: CASSHSTSGRVYTGELFF.